This T cell receptor (beta chain) appears in the sequencing data of a study of beta chain features in type 1 diabetes. Study details: Patients were similar to healthy donors in age and gender (as well as in cell yields). Study results and caveats: There was a moderate but significant shortening of TCRB CDR3s in all four CD4+ subsets of Type 1 diabetes patients.

Expressed TCRB transcripts were sequenced after all isolated RNA was converted to cDNA. The method was immunoSEQ multiplex PCR; TCRdb's version includes in-frame clones alone and lacks a portion of them. The sample contains around 180,000 clones, about 13% of which appear only once. Germline-derived CDR1 and CDR2 are MNHEY and SVGAGI. Trimming shortened V by 8 bases and J by 6 bases, and 14 bases separated the two germline ends. The CDR3 spans 13 residues. The authors sorted CD4+ naive, central memory, regulatory and stem cell-like memory cells via CD45RO/CCR7/CD25/CD127/CD95/CD27. Populations obtained by sorting all exceeded 95% purity. This clone was counted between two and nine times. The antigen is undetermined.

Sequencing input: central memory CD4+ T cells from blood. This TCR was sampled from a young woman in good health. This rearrangement joins TRBV6-5 to TRBJ2-1, with D possibly matching TRBD1 (6 bases). In DNA form, the CDR3 reads TGTGCCAGCCGACTCCCAGGGGCCAATGAGCAGTTCTTC. Its protein product is CASRLPGANEQFF.